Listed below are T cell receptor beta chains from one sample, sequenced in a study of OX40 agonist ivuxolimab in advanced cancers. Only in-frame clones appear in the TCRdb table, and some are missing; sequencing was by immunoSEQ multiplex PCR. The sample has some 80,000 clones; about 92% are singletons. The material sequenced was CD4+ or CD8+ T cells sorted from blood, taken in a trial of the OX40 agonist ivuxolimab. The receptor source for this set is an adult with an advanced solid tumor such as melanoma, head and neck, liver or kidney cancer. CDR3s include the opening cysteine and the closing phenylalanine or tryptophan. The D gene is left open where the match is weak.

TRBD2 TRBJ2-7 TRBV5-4 TGTGCCAGCAGCCCCGGACTAGCGGGAGGGCGTCCCTCCTACGAGCAGTACTTC CASSPGLAGGRPSYEQYF
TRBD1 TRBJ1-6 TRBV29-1 TGCAGCGTTGGTACCGGACAGGGAAAGTCACCCCTCCACTTT CSVGTGQGKSPLHF
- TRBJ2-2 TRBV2 TGTGCCAGCAGTGATCGGACACTCAACACCGGGGAGCTGTTTTTT CASSDRTLNTGELFF
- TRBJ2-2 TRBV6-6 TGTGCCAGCAGTTACGTAGTGGGAGGGAACACCGGGGAGCTGTTTTTT CASSYVVGGNTGELFF
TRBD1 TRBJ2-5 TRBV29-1 TGCAGCGGGTTACAGGGGGTCGAGACCCAGTACTTC CSGLQGVETQYF
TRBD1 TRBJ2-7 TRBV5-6 TGTGCCAGCAGCTCAGGGGGCTACGAGCAGTACTTC CASSSGGYEQYF
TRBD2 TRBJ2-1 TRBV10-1 TGCGCCAGCAGCGGGACTAGCGGGACTGAGCAGTTCTTC CASSGTSGTEQFF
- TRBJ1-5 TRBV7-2 TGTGCCAGCAGCTTAGGGGGGGTTGGCAATCAGCCCCAGCATTTT CASSLGGVGNQPQHF
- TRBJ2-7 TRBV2 TGTGCCAGCAGTAAACACGGCTTGGGCTACGAGCAGTACTTC CASSKHGLGYEQYF
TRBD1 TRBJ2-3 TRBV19 TGTGCCAGTAGTACTTACCGGGACAGCTATACGCAGTATTTT CASSTYRDSYTQYF
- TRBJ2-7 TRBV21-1 TGTGCCAGCAGCAGGGGACTAGCGATCCACGAGCAGTACTTC CASSRGLAIHEQYF
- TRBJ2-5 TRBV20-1 TGCAGTGCTAGACTTGAGATCCAGTACTTC CSARLEIQYF
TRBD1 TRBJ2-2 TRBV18 TGTGCCAGCTCACTCGACAGGGGCCCCGGGGAGCTGTTTTTT CASSLDRGPGELFF
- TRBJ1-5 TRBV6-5 TGTGCCAGCAGCCCCCGGGGTTCGGGTCAGCCCCAGCATTTT CASSPRGSGQPQHF
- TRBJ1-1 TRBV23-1 TGCGCCAGCAAATCATGCCGGGAGAACACTGAAGCTTTCTTT CASKSCRENTEAFF
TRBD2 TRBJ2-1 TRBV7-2 TGTGCCAGCAGCTCCCATCTTGGCGGGAGGGGGGATGAGCAGTTCTTC CASSSHLGGRGDEQFF